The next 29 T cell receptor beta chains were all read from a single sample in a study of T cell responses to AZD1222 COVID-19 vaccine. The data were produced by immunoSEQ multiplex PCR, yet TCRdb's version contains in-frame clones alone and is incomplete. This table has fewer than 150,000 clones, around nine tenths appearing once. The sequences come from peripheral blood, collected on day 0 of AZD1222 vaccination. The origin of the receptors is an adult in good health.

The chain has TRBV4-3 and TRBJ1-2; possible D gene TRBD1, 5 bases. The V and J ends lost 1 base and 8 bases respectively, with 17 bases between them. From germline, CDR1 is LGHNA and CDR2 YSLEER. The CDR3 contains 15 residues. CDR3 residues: CASSQVLGALNGYTF. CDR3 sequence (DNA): TGCGCCAGCAGCCAAGTTCTAGGGGCTCTTAACGGCTACACCTTC.

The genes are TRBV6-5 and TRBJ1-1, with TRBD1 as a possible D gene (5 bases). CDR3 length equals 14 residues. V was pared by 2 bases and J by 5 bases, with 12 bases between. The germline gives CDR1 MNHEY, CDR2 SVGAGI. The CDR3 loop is CASSYQGSGTEAFF. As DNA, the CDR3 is TGTGCCAGCAGTTACCAGGGATCGGGGACTGAAGCTTTCTTT.

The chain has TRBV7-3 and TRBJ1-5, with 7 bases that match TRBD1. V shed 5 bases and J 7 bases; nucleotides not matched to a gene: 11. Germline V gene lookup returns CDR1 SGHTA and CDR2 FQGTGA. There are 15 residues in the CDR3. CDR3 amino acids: CASSRPRQGWQPQHF. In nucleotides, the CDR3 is TGTGCCAGCAGCAGACCACGACAGGGCTGGCAGCCCCAGCATTTT. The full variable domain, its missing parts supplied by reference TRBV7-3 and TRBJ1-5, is GAGVSQTPSNKVTEKGKYVELRCDPISGHTALYWYRQSLGQGPEFLIYFQGTGAADDSGLPNDRFFAVRPEGSVSTLKIQRTERGDSAVYLCASSRPRQGWQPQHFGDGTRLSIL.

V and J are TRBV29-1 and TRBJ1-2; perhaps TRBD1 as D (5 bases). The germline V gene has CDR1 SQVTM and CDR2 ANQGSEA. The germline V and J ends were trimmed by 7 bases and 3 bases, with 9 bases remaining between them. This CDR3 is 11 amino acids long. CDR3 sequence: CSALGDYGYTF. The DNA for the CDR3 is TGCAGCGCCCTGGGGGACTATGGCTACACCTTC.

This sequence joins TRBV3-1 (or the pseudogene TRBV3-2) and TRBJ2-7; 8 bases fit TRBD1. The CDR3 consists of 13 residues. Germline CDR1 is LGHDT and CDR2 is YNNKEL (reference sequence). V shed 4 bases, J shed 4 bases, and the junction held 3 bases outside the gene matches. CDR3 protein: CASSRTGIYEQYF. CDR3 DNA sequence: TGTGCCAGCAGCCGGACAGGGATTTACGAGCAGTACTTC.

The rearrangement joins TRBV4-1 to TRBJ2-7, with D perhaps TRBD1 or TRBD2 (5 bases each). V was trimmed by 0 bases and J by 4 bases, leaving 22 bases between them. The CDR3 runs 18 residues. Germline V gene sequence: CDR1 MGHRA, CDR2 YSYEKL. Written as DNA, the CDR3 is TGCGCCAGCAGCCAAGATCTTGGGGCGCGGGTAAGATTATACGAGCAGTACTTC. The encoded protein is CASSQDLGARVRLYEQYF.

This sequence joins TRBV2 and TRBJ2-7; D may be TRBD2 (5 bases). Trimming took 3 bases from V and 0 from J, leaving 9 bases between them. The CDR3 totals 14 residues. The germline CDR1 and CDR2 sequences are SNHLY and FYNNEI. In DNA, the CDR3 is TGTGCCAGCAGTGACGGGATAACCTCCTACGAGCAGTACTTC. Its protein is CASSDGITSYEQYF.

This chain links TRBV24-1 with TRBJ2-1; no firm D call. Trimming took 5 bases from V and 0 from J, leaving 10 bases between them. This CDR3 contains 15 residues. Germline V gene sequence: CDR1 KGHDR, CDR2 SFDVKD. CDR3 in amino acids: CATSAQTNSYNEQFF. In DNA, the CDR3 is TGTGCCACCAGTGCGCAGACAAACTCCTACAATGAGCAGTTCTTC.

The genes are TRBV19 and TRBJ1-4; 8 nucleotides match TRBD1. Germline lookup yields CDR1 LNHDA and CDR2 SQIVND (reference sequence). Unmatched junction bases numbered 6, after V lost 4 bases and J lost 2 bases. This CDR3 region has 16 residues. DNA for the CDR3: TGTGCCAGTAGTAAAGGACAGGGAGGCACTAATGAAAAACTGTTTTTT. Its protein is CASSKGQGGTNEKLFF. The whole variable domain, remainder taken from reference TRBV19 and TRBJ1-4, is DGGITQSPKYLFRKEGQNVTLSCEQNLNHDAMYWYRQDPGQGLRLIYYSQIVNDFQKGDIAEGYSVSREKKESFPLTVTSAQKNPTAFYLCASSKGQGGTNEKLFFGSGTQLSVL.

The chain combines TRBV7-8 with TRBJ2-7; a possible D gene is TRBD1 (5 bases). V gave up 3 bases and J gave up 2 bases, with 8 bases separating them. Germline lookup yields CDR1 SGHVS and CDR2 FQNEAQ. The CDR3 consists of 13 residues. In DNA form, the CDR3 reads TGTGCCAGCAGCTTGACGACAGCCTACGAGCAGTACTTC. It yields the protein CASSLTTAYEQYF.

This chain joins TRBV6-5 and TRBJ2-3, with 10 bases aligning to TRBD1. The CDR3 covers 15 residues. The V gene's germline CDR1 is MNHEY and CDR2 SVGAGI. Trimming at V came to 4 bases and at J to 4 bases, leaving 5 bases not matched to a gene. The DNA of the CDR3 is TGTGCCAGCAGTTCCCGGGACAGGGGCGCAGATACGCAGTATTTT. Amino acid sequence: CASSSRDRGADTQYF.

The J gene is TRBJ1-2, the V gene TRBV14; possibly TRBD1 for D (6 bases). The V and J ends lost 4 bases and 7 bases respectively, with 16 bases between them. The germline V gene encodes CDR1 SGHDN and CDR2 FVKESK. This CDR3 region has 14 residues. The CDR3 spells CASSPGGGAVGYTF. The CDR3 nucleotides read TGTGCCAGCAGCCCCGGCGGGGGGGCTGTTGGCTACACCTTC.

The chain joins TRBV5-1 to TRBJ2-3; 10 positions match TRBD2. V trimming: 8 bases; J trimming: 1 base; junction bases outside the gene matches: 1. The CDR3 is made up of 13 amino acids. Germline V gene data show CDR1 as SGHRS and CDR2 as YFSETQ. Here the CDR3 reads CASGLAGTDTQYF. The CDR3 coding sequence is TGCGCCAGTGGACTAGCGGGCACAGATACGCAGTATTTT.

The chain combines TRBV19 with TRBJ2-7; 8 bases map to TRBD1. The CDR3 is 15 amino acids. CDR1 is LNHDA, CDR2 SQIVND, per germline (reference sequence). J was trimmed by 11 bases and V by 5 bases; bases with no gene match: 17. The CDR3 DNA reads TGTGCCAGTAGTCTGTACCGGGACAGGTGTTCTCGGGAGTACTTC. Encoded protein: CASSLYRDRCSREYF. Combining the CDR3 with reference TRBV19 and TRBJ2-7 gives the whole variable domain DGGITQSPKYLFRKEGQNVTLSCEQNLNHDAMYWYRQDPGQGLRLIYYSQIVNDFQKGDIAEGYSVSREKKESFPLTVTSAQKNPTAFYLCASSLYRDRCSREYFGPGTRLTVT.

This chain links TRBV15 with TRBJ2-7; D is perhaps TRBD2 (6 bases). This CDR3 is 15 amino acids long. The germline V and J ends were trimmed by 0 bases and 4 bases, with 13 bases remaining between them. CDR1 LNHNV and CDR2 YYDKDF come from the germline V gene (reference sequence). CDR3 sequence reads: CATSREGTQVYEQYF. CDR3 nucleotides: TGTGCCACCAGCAGAGAGGGGACTCAGGTTTACGAGCAGTACTTC.

The CDR3 bases are TGTGCCGGACGGACGGTTTCTAACTATGGCTACACCTTC. This gives the protein CAGRTVSNYGYTF. The genes are TRBV30 and TRBJ1-2; D unresolved. The V end was cut by 8 bases, the J end by 0 bases, with 13 bases between. Germline V gene lookup returns CDR1 GTSNPN and CDR2 SVGIG (reference sequence). The CDR3 covers 13 residues.

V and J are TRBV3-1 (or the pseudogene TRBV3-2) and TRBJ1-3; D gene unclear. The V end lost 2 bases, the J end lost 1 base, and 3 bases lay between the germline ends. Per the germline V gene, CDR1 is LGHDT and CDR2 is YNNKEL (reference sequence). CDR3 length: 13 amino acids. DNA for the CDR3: TGTGCCAGCAGCCAACGGTCTGGAAACACCATATATTTT. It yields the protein CASSQRSGNTIYF.

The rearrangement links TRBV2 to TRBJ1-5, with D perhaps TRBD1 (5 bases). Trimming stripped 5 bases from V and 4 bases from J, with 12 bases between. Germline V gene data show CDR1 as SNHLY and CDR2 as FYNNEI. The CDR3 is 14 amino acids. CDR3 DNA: TGTGCCAGCAGTCCCCAGGGAGGTAATCAGCCCCAGCATTTT. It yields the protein CASSPQGGNQPQHF.

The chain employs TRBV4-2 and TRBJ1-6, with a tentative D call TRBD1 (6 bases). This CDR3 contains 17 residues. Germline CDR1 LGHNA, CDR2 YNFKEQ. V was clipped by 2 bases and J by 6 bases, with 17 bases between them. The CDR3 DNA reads TGTGCCAGCAGCCAAAAAGCGGGGGCTCCTGGTAATTCACCCCTCCACTTT. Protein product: CASSQKAGAPGNSPLHF.

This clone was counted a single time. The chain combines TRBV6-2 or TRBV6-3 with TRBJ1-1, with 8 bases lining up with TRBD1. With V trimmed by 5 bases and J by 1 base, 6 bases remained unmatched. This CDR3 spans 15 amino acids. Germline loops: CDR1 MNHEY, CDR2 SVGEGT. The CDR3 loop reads CASSRTGGWNTEAFF. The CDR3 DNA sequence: TGTGCCAGCAGTCGTACAGGGGGGTGGAACACTGAAGCTTTCTTT.

CDR3 sequence (DNA): TGTGCCAGCAGCCAAGAGTGGCTCTCTGGAAACACCATATATTTT. Protein: CASSQEWLSGNTIYF. The chain is built from TRBV14 and TRBJ1-3, with D hard to call. The CDR3 loop spans 15 amino acids. CDR1 is SGHDN and CDR2 is FVKESK in the germline V gene. V was clipped by 0 bases and J by 0 bases, with 6 bases between them. The full variable domain, rest sourced from reference TRBV14 and TRBJ1-3, is EAGVTQFPSHSVIEKGQTVTLRCDPISGHDNLYWYRRVMGKEIKFLLHFVKESKQDESGMPNNRFLAERTGGTYSTLKVQPAELEDSGVYFCASSQEWLSGNTIYFGEGSWLTVV.

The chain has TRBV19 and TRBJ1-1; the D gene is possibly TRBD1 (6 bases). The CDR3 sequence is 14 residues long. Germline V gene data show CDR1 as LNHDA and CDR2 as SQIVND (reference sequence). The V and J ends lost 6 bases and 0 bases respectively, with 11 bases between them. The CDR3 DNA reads TGTGCCAGTAGCGCGGGACACTTGAACACTGAAGCTTTCTTT. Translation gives CASSAGHLNTEAFF.

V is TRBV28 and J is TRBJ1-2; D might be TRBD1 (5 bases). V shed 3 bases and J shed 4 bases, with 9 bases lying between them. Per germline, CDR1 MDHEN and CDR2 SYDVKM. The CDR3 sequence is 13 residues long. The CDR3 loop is CASSFRGLYGYTF. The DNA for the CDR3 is TGTGCCAGCAGTTTTAGGGGTCTCTATGGCTACACCTTC.

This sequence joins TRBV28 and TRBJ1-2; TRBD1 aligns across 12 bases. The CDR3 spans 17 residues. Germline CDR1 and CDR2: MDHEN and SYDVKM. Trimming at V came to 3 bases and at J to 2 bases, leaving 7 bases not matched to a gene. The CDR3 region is CASSFMGQGASNYGYTF. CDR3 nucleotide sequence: TGTGCCAGCAGTTTTATGGGACAGGGGGCGTCAAACTATGGCTACACCTTC.

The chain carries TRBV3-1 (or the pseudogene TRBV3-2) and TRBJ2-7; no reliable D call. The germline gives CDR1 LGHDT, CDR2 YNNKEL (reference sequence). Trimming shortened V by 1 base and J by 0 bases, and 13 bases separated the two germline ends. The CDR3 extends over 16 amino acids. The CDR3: CASSQVCPLGSYEQYF. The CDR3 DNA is TGTGCCAGCAGCCAAGTTTGCCCTTTGGGCTCCTACGAGCAGTACTTC.

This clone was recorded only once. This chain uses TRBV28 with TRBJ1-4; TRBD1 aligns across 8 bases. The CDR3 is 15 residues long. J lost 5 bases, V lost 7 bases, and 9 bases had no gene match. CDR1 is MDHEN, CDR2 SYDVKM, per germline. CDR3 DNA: TGTGCCAGCACCTCCCGGACAGGGCCCAATGAAAAACTGTTTTTT. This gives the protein CASTSRTGPNEKLFF.

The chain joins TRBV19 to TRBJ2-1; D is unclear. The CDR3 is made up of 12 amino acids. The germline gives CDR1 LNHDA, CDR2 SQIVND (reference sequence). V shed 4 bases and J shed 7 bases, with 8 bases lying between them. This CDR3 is CASSTPTNEQFF. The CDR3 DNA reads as TGTGCCAGTAGTACGCCTACGAATGAGCAGTTCTTC.

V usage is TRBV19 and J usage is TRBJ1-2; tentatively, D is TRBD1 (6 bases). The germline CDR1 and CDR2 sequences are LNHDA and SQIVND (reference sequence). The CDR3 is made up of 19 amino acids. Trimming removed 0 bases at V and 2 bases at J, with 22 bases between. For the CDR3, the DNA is TGTGCCAGTAGTATAGATGGAGACCTTAGACAGGTGGACAACTATGGCTACACCTTC. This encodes CASSIDGDLRQVDNYGYTF.

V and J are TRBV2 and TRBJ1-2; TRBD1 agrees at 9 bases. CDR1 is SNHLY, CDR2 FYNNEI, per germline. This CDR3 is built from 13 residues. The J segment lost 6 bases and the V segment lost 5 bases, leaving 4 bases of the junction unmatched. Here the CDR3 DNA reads TGTGCCAGCAGTAATGACAGGGGGGATGGCTACACCTTC. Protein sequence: CASSNDRGDGYTF.